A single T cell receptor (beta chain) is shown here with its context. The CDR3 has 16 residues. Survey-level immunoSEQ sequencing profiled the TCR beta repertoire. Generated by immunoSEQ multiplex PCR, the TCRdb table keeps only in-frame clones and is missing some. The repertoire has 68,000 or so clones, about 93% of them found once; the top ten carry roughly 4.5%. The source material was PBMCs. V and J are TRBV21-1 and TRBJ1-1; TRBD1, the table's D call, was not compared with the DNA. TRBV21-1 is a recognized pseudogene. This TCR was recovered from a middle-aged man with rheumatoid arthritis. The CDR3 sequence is CASSKDPGHLNTEAFF. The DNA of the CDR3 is TGTGCCAGCAGCAAAGATCCGGGACACCTGAACACTGAAGCTTTCTTT.